These 18 T cell receptor beta chains came from one sample sequenced in a study of a mutant IDH1 vaccine in newly diagnosed glioma. Stated time point: baseline, week 1 (first vaccination visit). Treatment here: pre-vaccination baseline after standard-of-care therapy. The assay was immunoSEQ multiplex PCR, and TCRdb's table has in-frame clones only and misses some. Among around 30,000 clones listed, about three quarters were seen once. Specimen: peripheral blood mononuclear cells (PBMCs), collected from a glioma patient treated with radiotherapy, temozolomide or both. The receptors derive from a man aged 45-60 years with glioma. Some clones in this sample may be carry-over from other donors' samples.

The rearrangement joins TRBV7-2 to TRBJ1-1, with 7 bases identical to TRBD1. This CDR3 comprises 11 residues. CDR1 and CDR2 (germline): SGHTA, FQGNSA. V was clipped by 3 bases and J by 10 bases; unmatched bases: 2. CDR3 in amino acids: CASSFDRVAFF. DNA for the CDR3: TGTGCCAGCAGCTTTGACAGGGTAGCTTTCTTT.

This clone ranks as medium-sized (0.01 to 0.1%). The V call is TRBV27, the J call TRBJ2-3; D call uncertain. V lost 8 bases and J 0 bases, leaving 18 bases between the germline ends. The CDR3 runs 16 residues. Germline CDR1 and CDR2: MNHEY and SMNVEV (reference sequence). The CDR3, as DNA: TGTGCCAGCGGACGTTCACGCTACCTTAGCACAGATACGCAGTATTTT. As protein: CASGRSRYLSTDTQYF.

This clone has just one count. The CDR3 protein is CASSETSGYQPQHF. Here the CDR3 DNA reads TGTGCCAGCAGTGAAACGTCGGGTTATCAGCCCCAGCATTTT. The rearrangement links TRBV2 to TRBJ1-5; unclear D gene. CDR1 and CDR2 from the germline V gene are SNHLY and FYNNEI. V was shortened by 2 bases and J by 5 bases, with 10 bases between the two germline ends. This CDR3 is 14 amino acids long.

This clone has only a few counts. The rearrangement uses TRBV7-6 and TRBJ1-5; D unresolved. Trimming took off 5 bases at V and 4 bases at J, with 6 bases between the two ends. Germline CDR1 reads SGHVS; CDR2 reads FNYEAQ. CDR3 length: 12 residues. Here the CDR3 reads CASSLMNQPQHF. In nucleotides, the CDR3 is TGTGCCAGCAGCCTTATGAATCAGCCCCAGCATTTT.

CDR3 region: CASSGETGAVDTQYF. The CDR3 DNA reads as TGTGCCAGCAGTGGAGAGACAGGGGCGGTTGATACGCAGTATTTT. The gene calls are TRBV6-1 and TRBJ2-3; TRBD1 agrees at 8 bases. Unmatched junction bases numbered 9, after V lost 4 bases and J lost 6 bases. Germline CDR1 and CDR2: MNHNS and SASEGT. The CDR3 is 15 amino acids.

The chain is built from TRBV19 and TRBJ2-7; 9 bases agree with TRBD1. Germline V gives CDR1 LNHDA, CDR2 SQIVND (reference sequence). This CDR3 region has 14 residues. With V trimmed by 6 bases and J by 4 bases, 7 bases remained unmatched. This CDR3 reads CASSAGTGRYEQYF. In nucleotides, the CDR3 is TGTGCCAGTAGCGCCGGGACAGGGCGGTACGAGCAGTACTTC.

The chain has TRBV7-9 and TRBJ1-3; possible D gene TRBD1, 5 bases. Deletions cut 5 bases from V and 4 bases from J, with 18 bases between. This CDR3 is 16 amino acids long. Germline values: CDR1 SEHNR, CDR2 FQNEAQ (reference sequence). The CDR3 DNA reads as TGTGCCAGCAGCGATAACCGGGACCTTACCGGAAACACCATATATTTT. This encodes CASSDNRDLTGNTIYF.

V is TRBV5-1 and J is TRBJ1-1, with TRBD1 as a possible D gene (5 bases). Trimming left V 0 bases short and J 2 bases short, with 11 bases between. Per germline, CDR1 SGHRS and CDR2 YFSETQ. The CDR3 is 15 residues long. The CDR3 bases are TGCGCCAGCAGCTTGGGTACCGACAGAAACACTGAAGCTTTCTTT. Its translation: CASSLGTDRNTEAFF.

The V and J genes are TRBV10-3 and TRBJ2-5; D gene uncertain. The V gene lost 10 bases and the J gene lost 2 bases, with 8 bases spanning the gap. Germline values: CDR1 ENHRY, CDR2 SYGVKD. The CDR3 has 11 amino acids. CDR3 loop: CATGWQETQYF. CDR3 nucleotides: TGTGCCACCGGCTGGCAAGAGACCCAGTACTTC.

This chain connects TRBV7-6 to TRBJ2-7, with unresolved D. This CDR3 contains 14 residues. The germline gives CDR1 SGHVS, CDR2 FNYEAQ. Deletions cut 5 bases from V and 3 bases from J, with 14 bases between. Written as DNA, the CDR3 is TGTGCCAGCAGCCGAGACACTACGAACTACGAGCAGTACTTC. Encoded protein: CASSRDTTNYEQYF.

The J gene is TRBJ2-7, the V gene TRBV28, with D perhaps TRBD1 (5 bases). Germline V gene sequence: CDR1 MDHEN, CDR2 SYDVKM. CDR3 length: 14 amino acids. V lost 2 bases, J lost 5 bases, and 13 bases lay in between. The CDR3 nucleotides are TGTGCCAGCAGTTTAACGTCGACAGCCGACGAGCAGTACTTC. Its protein product is CASSLTSTADEQYF.

J is TRBJ2-7 and V is TRBV18, with D perhaps being TRBD1 or TRBD2 (6 bases each). This CDR3 is built from 15 residues. Germline-derived CDR1 and CDR2 are KGHSH and LQKENI. The germline V and J ends were trimmed by 3 bases and 3 bases, with 15 bases remaining between them. The CDR3 bases are TGTGCCAGCTCACCGACAGGCGGGGCGGGCTACGAGCAGTACTTC. Amino acid sequence: CASSPTGGAGYEQYF.

This clone was recorded a few times. This chain links TRBV7-8 with TRBJ1-2, with a weak D call TRBD1 (6 bases). This CDR3 has 14 residues. Trimming shortened V by 3 bases and J by 3 bases, and 11 bases separated the two germline ends. CDR1 and CDR2 (germline): SGHVS, FQNEAQ. The CDR3 nucleotides are TGTGCCAGCAGCTTGGGGGCCCAGGACTATGGCTACACCTTC. Translating gives CASSLGAQDYGYTF.

The chain recombines TRBV19 with TRBJ1-1; D gene unclear. V was trimmed by 7 bases and J by 3 bases, leaving 30 bases between them. The CDR3 extends over 19 amino acids. The V gene's germline CDR1 is LNHDA and CDR2 SQIVND (reference sequence). CDR3 nucleotide sequence: TGTGCCAGTAACTTTTCCCCCTTTGTCCTCCCTACGGCGGACACTGAAGCTTTCTTT. It yields the protein CASNFSPFVLPTADTEAFF.

The chain recombines TRBV7-8 with TRBJ1-5; D is ambiguous. The CDR3 spans 14 residues. Germline V lookup: CDR1 SGHVS, CDR2 FQNEAQ. Deletions cut 0 bases from V and 4 bases from J, with 7 bases between. The CDR3 loop reads CASSLAGGNQPQHF. The DNA for the CDR3 is TGTGCCAGCAGCTTAGCAGGAGGGAATCAGCCCCAGCATTTT.

This rearrangement joins TRBV19 to TRBJ1-3; D gene ambiguous. Germline loops: CDR1 LNHDA, CDR2 SQIVND (reference sequence). The CDR3 length is 15 residues. V was clipped by 2 bases and J by 0 bases, with 8 bases between them. The CDR3 reads CASSIRTGSGNTIYF. In DNA, the CDR3 is TGTGCCAGTAGTATAAGGACGGGCTCTGGAAACACCATATATTTT.

The rearrangement uses TRBV5-6 and TRBJ2-5, with 8 bases aligning to TRBD1. The CDR3 contains 14 residues. Germline loops: CDR1 SGHDT, CDR2 YYEEEE. The V and J ends lost 4 bases and 4 bases, in that order; junction bases with no gene match: 6. The CDR3 loop reads CASSVRGRRETQYF. The CDR3 nucleotides read TGTGCCAGCAGCGTCAGGGGGCGGCGAGAGACCCAGTACTTC.

The J gene is TRBJ2-3, the V gene TRBV4-2; 7 bases are a match to TRBD2. J gave up 9 bases and V 6 bases, and 9 bases lay outside the gene matches. The CDR3 spans 13 residues. Germline V gene sequence: CDR1 LGHNA, CDR2 YNFKEQ. The CDR3 DNA reads as TGTGCCAGCAGACTTATCCCGGGAGGAACGCAGTATTTT. Residues: CASRLIPGGTQYF.